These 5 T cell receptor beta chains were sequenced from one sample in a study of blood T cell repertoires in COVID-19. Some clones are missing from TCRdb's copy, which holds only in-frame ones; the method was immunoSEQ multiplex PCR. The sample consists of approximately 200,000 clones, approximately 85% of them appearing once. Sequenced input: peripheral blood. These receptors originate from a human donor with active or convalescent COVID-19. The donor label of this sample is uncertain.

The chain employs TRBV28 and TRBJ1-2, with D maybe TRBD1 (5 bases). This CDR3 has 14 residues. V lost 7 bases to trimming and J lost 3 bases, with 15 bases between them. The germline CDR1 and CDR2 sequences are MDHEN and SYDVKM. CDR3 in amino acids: CASTVFGADYGYTF. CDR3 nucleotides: TGTGCCAGCACCGTATTTGGGGCAGACTATGGCTACACCTTC.

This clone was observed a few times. The CDR3 protein is CASSSDRGIYSNQPQHF. The CDR3 DNA follows: TGTGCCAGCAGCTCCGACAGGGGGATATATAGCAATCAGCCCCAGCATTTT. The chain links TRBV7-9 to TRBJ1-5; 9 nucleotides agree with TRBD1. This CDR3 has 17 residues. CDR1 and CDR2 (germline): SEHNR, FQNEAQ (reference sequence). The junction had 7 bases not matched to a gene; V was cut back by 4 bases and J by 0 bases. Full variable domain (remainder filled in from reference TRBV7-9 and TRBJ1-5): DTGVSQNPRHKITKRGQNVTFRCDPISEHNRLYWYRQTLGQGPEFLTYFQNEAQLEKSRLLSDRFSAERPKGSFSTLEIQRTEQGDSAMYLCASSSDRGIYSNQPQHFGDGTRLSIL.

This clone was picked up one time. This CDR3 reads CASSMGTGGAGQPQHF. DNA of the CDR3: TGTGCCAGTAGTATGGGGACAGGGGGCGCGGGTCAGCCCCAGCATTTT. This chain joins TRBV19 and TRBJ1-5, with 12 bases fitting TRBD1. The trim removed 3 bases at V and 6 bases at J, leaving 6 bases unmatched. In germline, CDR1 is LNHDA, CDR2 SQIVND (reference sequence). This CDR3 is built from 16 residues.

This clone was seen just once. The CDR3 sequence: CASTRQGSQTQYF. CDR3 sequence (DNA): TGTGCCAGCACCCGACAGGGATCGCAGACCCAGTACTTC. The gene calls are TRBV7-9 and TRBJ2-5, with 7 bases that match TRBD1. Germline CDR1 is SEHNR and CDR2 is FQNEAQ (reference sequence). V shed 7 bases, J shed 6 bases, and the junction held 8 bases outside the gene matches. CDR3 length equals 13 residues.

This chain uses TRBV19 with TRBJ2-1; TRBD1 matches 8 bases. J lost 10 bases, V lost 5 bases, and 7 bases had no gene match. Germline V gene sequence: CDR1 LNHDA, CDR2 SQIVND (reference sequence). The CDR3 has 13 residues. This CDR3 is CASSSVDRAEQFF. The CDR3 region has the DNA TGTGCCAGTAGTTCTGTGGACAGGGCCGAGCAGTTCTTC.